The TCR beta chain described here comes from a study of T cell responses to AZD1222 COVID-19 vaccine. Study conclusions and caveats: At study baseline, merely roughly 6 AZD1222 recipients were seropositive. Females made up more of the donors, who were largely white British, and clonal diversity may have come out too low. There were repertoire samples only from the period after the peak T cell response.

This clone turned up a few times. The antigen is not known. The V gene's germline CDR1 is SGHKS and CDR2 YYEKEE (reference sequence). With V trimmed by 4 bases and J by 7 bases, 7 bases remained unmatched. The CDR3 sequence is 15 residues long. TCRdb keeps only in-frame clones here, not all; method: immunoSEQ multiplex PCR. The sample yields about 93,000 clones, 80% to 90% seen once. The sequence was collected from an adult who received the AZD1222 COVID-19 vaccine. The chain combines TRBV5-5 with TRBJ2-1; TRBD1 matches at 11 bases. Sample: peripheral blood, taken 28 days after the second AZD1222 dose. The chain's CDR3 is CASSGGQGAINEQFF. DNA for the CDR3: TGTGCCAGCAGCGGTGGACAGGGGGCGATAAATGAGCAGTTCTTC.